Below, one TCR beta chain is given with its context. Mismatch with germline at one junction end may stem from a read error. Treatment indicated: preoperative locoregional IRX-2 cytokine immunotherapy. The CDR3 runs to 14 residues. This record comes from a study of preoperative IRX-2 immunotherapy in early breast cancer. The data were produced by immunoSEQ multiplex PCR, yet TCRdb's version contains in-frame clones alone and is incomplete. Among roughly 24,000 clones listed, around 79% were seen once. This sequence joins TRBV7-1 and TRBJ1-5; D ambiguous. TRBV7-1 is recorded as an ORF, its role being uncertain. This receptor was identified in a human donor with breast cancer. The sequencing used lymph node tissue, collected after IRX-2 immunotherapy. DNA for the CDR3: TGTGCCAACAGCTTAACGGGTAGCAATCAGCCCCAGCATTTT. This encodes CANSLTGSNQPQHF.